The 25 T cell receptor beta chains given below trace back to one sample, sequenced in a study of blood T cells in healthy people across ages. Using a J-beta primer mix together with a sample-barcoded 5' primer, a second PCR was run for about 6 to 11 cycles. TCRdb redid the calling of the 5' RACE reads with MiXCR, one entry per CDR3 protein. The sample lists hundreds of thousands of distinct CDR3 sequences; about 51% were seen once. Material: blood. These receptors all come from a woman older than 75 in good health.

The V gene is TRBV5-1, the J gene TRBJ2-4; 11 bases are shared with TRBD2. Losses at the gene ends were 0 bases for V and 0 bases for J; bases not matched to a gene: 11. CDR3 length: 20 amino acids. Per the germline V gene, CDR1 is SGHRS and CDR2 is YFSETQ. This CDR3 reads CASSLDPVTSGIGAKNIQYF. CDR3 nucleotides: TGCGCCAGCAGCTTGGATCCCGTGACTAGCGGGATAGGAGCCAAAAACATTCAGTACTTC. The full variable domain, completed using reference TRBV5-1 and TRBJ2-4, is KAGVTQTPRYLIKTRGQQVTLSCSPISGHRSVSWYQQTPGQGLQFLFEYFSETQRNKGNFPGRFSGRQFSNSRSEMNVSTLELGDSALYLCASSLDPVTSGIGAKNIQYFGAGTRLSVL.

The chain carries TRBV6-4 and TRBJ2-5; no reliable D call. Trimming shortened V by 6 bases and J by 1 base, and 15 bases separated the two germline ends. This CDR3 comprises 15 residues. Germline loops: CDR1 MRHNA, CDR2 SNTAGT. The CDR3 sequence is CASSQEGRTQETQYF. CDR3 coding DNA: TGTGCCAGCAGCCAAGAAGGGCGGACCCAAGAGACCCAGTACTTC.

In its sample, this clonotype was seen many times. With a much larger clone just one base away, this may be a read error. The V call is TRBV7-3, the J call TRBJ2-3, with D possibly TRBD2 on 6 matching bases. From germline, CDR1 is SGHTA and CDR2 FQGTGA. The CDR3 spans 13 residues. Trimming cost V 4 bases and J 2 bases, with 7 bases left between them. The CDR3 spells CASSCGVTDTQYF. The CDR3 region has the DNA TGTGCCAGCAGCTGCGGGGTCACAGATACGCAGTATTTT.

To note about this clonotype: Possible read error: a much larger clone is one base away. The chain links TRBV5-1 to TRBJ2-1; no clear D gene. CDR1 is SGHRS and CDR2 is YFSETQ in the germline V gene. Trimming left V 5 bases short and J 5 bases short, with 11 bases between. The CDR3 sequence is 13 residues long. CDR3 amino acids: CASSTVPHNEQFF. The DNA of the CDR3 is TGCGCCAGCAGTACCGTTCCCCACAATGAGCAGTTCTTC.

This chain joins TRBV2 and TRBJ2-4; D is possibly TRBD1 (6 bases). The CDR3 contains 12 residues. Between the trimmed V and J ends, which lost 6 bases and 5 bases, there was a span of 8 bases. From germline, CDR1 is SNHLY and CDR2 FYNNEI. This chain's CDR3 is CASRRQENIQYF. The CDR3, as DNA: TGTGCCAGCAGAAGACAGGAAAACATTCAGTACTTC.

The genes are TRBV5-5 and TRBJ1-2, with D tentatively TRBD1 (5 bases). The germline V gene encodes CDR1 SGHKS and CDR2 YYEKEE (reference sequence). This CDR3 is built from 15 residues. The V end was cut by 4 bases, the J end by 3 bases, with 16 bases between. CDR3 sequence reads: CASSLQPTADYGYTF. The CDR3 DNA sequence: TGTGCCAGCAGCCTACAACCGACAGCGGACTATGGCTACACCTTC. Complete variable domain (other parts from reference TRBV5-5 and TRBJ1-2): DAGVTQSPTHLIKTRGQQVTLRCSPISGHKSVSWYQQVLGQGPQFIFQYYEKEERGRGNFPDRFSARQFPNYSSELNVNALLLGDSALYLCASSLQPTADYGYTFGSGTRLTVV.

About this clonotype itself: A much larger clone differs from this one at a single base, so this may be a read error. DNA for the CDR3: TGCGCCAGCAGCTTGCCGGGGGCCTCAAGTTCACCCCTCCACTTT. This codes for CASSLPGASSSPLHF. J is TRBJ1-6 and V is TRBV5-1; D perhaps matches TRBD1 (6 bases). CDR1 and CDR2 from the germline V gene are SGHRS and YFSETQ. Trimming removed 1 base from V and 9 bases from J, with 14 bases in between. This CDR3 comprises 15 residues.

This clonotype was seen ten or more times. The CDR3, as DNA: TGTGCCAGCAGTCCACTCGCGGGACAGGGGTTCAATGAGCAGTTCTTC. Its translation: CASSPLAGQGFNEQFF. The chain employs TRBV12-3 or TRBV12-4 and TRBJ2-1; 10 bases are shared with TRBD1. J was trimmed by 6 bases and V by 5 bases; bases with no gene match: 10. The CDR3 consists of 16 residues.

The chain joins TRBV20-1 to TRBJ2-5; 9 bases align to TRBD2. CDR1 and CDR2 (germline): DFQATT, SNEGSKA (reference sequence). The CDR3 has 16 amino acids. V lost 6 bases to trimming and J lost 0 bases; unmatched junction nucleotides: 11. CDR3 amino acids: CSAPPPSGMYQETQYF. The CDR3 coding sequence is TGCAGTGCCCCCCCCCCTAGCGGGATGTACCAAGAGACCCAGTACTTC.

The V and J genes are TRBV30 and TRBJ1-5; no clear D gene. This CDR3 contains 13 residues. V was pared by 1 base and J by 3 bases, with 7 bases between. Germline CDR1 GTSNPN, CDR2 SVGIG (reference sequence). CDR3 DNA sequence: TGTGCCTGGAGTGGGAGCTTCAATCAGCCCCAGCATTTT. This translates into CAWSGSFNQPQHF.

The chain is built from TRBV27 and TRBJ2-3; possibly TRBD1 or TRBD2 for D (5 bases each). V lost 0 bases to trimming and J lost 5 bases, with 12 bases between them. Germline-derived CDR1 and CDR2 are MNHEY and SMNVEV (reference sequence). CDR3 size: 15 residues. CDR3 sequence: CASSLSPAGGDTQYF. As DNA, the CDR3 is TGTGCCAGCAGTTTATCTCCGGCTGGGGGAGATACGCAGTATTTT.

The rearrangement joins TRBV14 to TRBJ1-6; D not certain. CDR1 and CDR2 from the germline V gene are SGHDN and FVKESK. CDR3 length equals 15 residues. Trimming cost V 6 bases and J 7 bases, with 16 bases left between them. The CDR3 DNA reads TGTGCCAGCAGTCCCCGCAGAGGAGGCAATTCACCCCTCCACTTT. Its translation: CASSPRRGGNSPLHF.

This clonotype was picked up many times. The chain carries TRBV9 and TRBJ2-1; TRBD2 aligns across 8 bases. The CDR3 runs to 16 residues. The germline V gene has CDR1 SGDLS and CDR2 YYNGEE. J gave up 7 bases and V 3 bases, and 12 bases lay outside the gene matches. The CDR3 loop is CASSAYSGMGRNEQFF. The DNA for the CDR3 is TGTGCCAGCAGCGCCTATAGCGGGATGGGGAGGAATGAGCAGTTCTTC.

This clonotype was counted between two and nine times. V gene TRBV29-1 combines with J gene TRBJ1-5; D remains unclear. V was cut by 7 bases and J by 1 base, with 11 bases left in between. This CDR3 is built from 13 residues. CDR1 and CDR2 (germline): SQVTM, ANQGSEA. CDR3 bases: TGCAGCGCTGTAGGTGCCAGCAATCAGCCCCAGCATTTT. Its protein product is CSAVGASNQPQHF.

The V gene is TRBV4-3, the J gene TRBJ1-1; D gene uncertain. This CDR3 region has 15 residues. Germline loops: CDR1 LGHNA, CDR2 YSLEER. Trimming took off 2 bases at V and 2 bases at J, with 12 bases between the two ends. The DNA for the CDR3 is TGCGCCAGCAGCCAAAGAGGACGGGGAAACACTGAAGCTTTCTTT. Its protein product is CASSQRGRGNTEAFF.

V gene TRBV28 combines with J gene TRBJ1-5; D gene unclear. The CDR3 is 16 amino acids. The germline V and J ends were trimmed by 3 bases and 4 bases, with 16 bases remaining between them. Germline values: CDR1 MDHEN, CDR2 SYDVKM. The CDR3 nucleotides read TGTGCCAGCAGTTTCCACGCGGCCCCAAGGAATCAGCCCCAGCATTTT. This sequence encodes CASSFHAAPRNQPQHF.

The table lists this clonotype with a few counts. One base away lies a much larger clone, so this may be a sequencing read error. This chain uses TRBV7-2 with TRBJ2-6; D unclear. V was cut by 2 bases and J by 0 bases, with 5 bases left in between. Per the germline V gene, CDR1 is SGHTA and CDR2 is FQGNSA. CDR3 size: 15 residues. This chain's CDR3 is CASSLRASGANVLTF. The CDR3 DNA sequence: TGTGCCAGCAGCTTAAGAGCCTCTGGGGCCAACGTCCTGACTTTC.

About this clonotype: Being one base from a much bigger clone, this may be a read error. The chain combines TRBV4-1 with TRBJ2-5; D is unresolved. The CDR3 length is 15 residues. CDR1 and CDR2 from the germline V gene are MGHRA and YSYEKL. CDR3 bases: TGCGCCAACAGCCCCCGTGTAGACCCTCAAGAGACCCAGTACTTC. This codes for CANSPRVDPQETQYF.

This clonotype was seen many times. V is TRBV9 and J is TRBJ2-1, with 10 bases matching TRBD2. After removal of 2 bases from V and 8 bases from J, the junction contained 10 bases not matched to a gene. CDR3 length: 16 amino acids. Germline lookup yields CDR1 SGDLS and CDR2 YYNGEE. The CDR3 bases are TGTGCCAGCAGCGTTGCCCCCAGCGGGGGGGTCCATGAGCAGTTCTTC. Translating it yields CASSVAPSGGVHEQFF.

CDR3 sequence reads: CASSPGLAGSQETQYF. In DNA form, the CDR3 reads TGCGCCAGCAGCCCGGGACTAGCGGGTTCCCAAGAGACCCAGTACTTC. The rearrangement joins TRBV4-3 to TRBJ2-5; TRBD2 agrees at 12 bases. Germline V lookup: CDR1 LGHNA, CDR2 YSLEER. V shed 4 bases and J 1 base; nucleotides not matched to a gene: 4. This CDR3 is 16 amino acids long.

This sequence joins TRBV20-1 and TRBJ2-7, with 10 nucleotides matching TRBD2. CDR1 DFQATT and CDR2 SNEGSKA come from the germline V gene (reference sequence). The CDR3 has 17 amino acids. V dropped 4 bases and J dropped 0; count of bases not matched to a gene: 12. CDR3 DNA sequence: TGCAGTGCTAATAACCTAGCGGGGGCCATGAGCTCCTACGAGCAGTACTTC. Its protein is CSANNLAGAMSSYEQYF.

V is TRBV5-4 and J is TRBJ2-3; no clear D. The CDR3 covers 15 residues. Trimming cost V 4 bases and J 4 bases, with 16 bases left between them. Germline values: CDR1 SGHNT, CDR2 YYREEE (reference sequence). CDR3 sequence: CASSENVQYPDTQYF. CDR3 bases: TGTGCCAGCAGCGAAAACGTACAATATCCAGATACGCAGTATTTT.

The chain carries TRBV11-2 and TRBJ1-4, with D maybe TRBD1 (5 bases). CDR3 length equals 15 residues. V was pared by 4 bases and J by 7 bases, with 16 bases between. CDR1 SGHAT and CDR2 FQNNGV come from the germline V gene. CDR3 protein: CASSSLGQRAEKLFF. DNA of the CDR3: TGTGCCAGCAGCTCACTGGGGCAAAGGGCTGAAAAACTGTTTTTT.

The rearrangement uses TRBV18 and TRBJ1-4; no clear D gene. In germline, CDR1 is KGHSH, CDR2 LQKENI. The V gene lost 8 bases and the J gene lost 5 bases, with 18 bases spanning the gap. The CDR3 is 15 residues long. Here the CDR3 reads CASHSSGAPNEKLFF. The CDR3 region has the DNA TGTGCCAGCCACTCCTCGGGAGCCCCAAATGAAAAACTGTTTTTT.

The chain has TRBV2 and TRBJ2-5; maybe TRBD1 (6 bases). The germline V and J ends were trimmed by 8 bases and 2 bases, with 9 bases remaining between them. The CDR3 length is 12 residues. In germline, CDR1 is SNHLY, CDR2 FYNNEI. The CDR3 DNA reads TGTGCCAGCTACAGGGCGCAAGAGACCCAGTACTTC. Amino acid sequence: CASYRAQETQYF. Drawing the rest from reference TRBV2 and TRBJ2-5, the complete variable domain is EPEVTQTPSHQVTQMGQEVILRCVPISNHLYFYWYRQILGQKVEFLVSFYNNEISEKSEIFDDQFSVERPDGSNFTLKIRSTKLEDSAMYFCASYRAQETQYFGPGTRLLVL.